The 6 T cell receptor beta chains in this list originate from one sample, sequenced in a study of cytomegalovirus exposure and HLA in healthy donors. 13 Jbeta primers and 60 Vbeta primers were used for the PCR. Generated by immunoSEQ multiplex PCR, the TCRdb table keeps only in-frame clones and is missing some. The specimen's table records 140,000 or so clones. Source material: PBMCs. The receptors here all came from a male donor in good health and CMV-seronegative.

This chain joins TRBV10-3 and TRBJ1-1; D not resolved. V lost 6 bases and J lost 7, with 12 bases in between. The CDR3 sequence is 12 residues long. CDR1 ENHRY and CDR2 SYGVKD come from the germline V gene. As DNA, the CDR3 is TGTGCCATCAGCGAAACCAGATTTGAAGCTTTCTTT. The encoded protein is CAISETRFEAFF.

This chain joins TRBV5-1 and TRBJ1-3; the D gene is possibly TRBD1 (6 bases). V was trimmed by 3 bases and J by 0 bases, leaving 7 bases between them. Germline V gene lookup returns CDR1 SGHRS and CDR2 YFSETQ. The CDR3 totals 14 residues. The CDR3 here is CASSWTDSGNTIYF. CDR3 sequence (DNA): TGCGCCAGCAGCTGGACAGACTCTGGAAACACCATATATTTT.

The chain recombines TRBV6-1 with TRBJ1-1; D is possibly TRBD1 (5 bases). CDR1 and CDR2 (germline): MNHNS, SASEGT. Trimming shortened V by 7 bases and J by 2 bases, and 11 bases separated the two germline ends. The CDR3 is 13 amino acids. The CDR3 DNA reads as TGTGCCAGCACCCTTGGGACTAACACTGAAGCTTTCTTT. Residues: CASTLGTNTEAFF.

CDR3 in DNA: TGTGCCAGCAGCTCCCTGGACAGGGGAGGGACAGATACGCAGTATTTT. Its protein is CASSSLDRGGTDTQYF. The chain has TRBV7-3 and TRBJ2-3; 9 nucleotides align to TRBD1. In germline, CDR1 is SGHTA, CDR2 FQGTGA. This CDR3 is 16 amino acids long. V dropped 4 bases and J dropped 3; count of bases not matched to a gene: 8.

This sequence joins TRBV19 and TRBJ1-1; 7 bases are shared with TRBD1. This CDR3 has 13 residues. V trimming: 4 bases; J trimming: 6 bases; junction bases outside the gene matches: 5. The germline gives CDR1 LNHDA, CDR2 SQIVND (reference sequence). CDR3 nucleotides: TGTGCCAGTAGTACTCGACAGGGCTCTGAAGCTTTCTTT. Translation gives CASSTRQGSEAFF.

Written as DNA, the CDR3 is TGTGCCAGCAGTTACTTCTCAGGAAACGAGCAGTACTTC. Its translation: CASSYFSGNEQYF. This chain connects TRBV6-5 to TRBJ2-7; D unclear. The V end lost 1 base, the J end lost 5 bases, and 9 bases lay between the germline ends. Germline assignment: CDR1 MNHEY and CDR2 SVGAGI. The CDR3 runs 13 residues.